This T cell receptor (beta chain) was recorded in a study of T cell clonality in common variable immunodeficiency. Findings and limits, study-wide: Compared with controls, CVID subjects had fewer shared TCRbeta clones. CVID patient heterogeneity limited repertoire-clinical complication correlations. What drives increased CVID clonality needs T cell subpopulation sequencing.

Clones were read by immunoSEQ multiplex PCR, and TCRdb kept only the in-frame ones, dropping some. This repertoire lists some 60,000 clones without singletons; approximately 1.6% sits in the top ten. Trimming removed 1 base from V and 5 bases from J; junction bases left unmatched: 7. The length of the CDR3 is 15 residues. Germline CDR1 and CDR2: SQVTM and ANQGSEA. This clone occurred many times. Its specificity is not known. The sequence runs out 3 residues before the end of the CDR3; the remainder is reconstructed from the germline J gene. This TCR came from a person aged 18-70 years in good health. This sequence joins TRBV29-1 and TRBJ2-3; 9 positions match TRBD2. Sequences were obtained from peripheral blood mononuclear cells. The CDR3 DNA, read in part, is TGCAGCGTTGAAGGAGGGCTAGCGGGGCTAGATACG. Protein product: CSVEGGLAGLDT. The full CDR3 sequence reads CSVEGGLAGLDTQYF.